These T cell receptor beta chains were read from a single sample in a study of T cell responses to AZD1222 COVID-19 vaccine. Only in-frame clones appear in the TCRdb table, and some are missing; sequencing was by immunoSEQ multiplex PCR. Here the sample spans about 140,000 clones, roughly 86% being singletons. The material sequenced was peripheral blood, taken 28 days after the second AZD1222 dose. All receptors come from an adult who received the AZD1222 COVID-19 vaccine. CDR3s include the opening cysteine and the closing phenylalanine or tryptophan. The D gene is left open where the match is weak. Part of the rows lack a size; the others show once, few, many or a class for expanded clones.

CASSLLQGSGELFF	TGCGCCAGCAGCTTACTACAGGGATCGGGGGAGCTGTTTTTT	-	-	TRBJ2-2	TRBV5-1
CAISDTGPSNPDYEQYF	TGTGCCATCAGCGATACAGGGCCCTCAAACCCCGACTACGAGCAGTACTTC	-	-	TRBJ2-7	TRBV10-3
CASSEFGAGIGTDTQYF	TGTGCCAGCAGTGAATTTGGGGCGGGGATCGGCACAGATACGCAGTATTTT	few	-	TRBJ2-3	TRBV6-1
CAAGNTEAFF	TGTGCCGCCGGGAACACTGAAGCTTTCTTT	few	-	TRBJ1-1	TRBV6-5
CASSWDFSSTDTQYF	TGTGCCAGTAGTTGGGACTTCTCTAGCACAGATACGCAGTATTTT	-	-	TRBJ2-3	TRBV19
CASSLGGGVLGYTF	TGTGCCAGCAGCTTAGGCGGAGGGGTCTTGGGCTACACCTTC	-	-	TRBJ1-2	TRBV7-9
CASSFGSDTQYF	TGTGCCAGCAGCTTCGGGTCAGATACGCAGTATTTT	-	-	TRBJ2-3	TRBV5-4
CASSYSAGYEQYF	TGCGCCAGCAGCTACTCCGCTGGCTACGAGCAGTACTTC	-	-	TRBJ2-7	TRBV4-1
CASSLAAHNEQFF	TGTGCCAGCAGCTTGGCCGCCCACAATGAGCAGTTCTTC	-	-	TRBJ2-1	TRBV5-8
CASIQGENTEAFF	TGTGCCAGCATCCAGGGGGAAAACACTGAAGCTTTCTTT	-	TRBD1	TRBJ1-1	TRBV2
CAISESHDSPNPQHF	TGTGCCATCAGTGAGTCTCATGACTCCCCAAATCCCCAGCATTTT	-	-	TRBJ1-5	TRBV10-3
CASSARPFQPQHF	TGTGCCAGCAGCGCACGGCCTTTTCAGCCCCAGCATTTT	once	-	TRBJ1-5	TRBV9
CASSPTVATGRRGYTF	TGTGCCAGCAGCCCCACGGTCGCGACAGGACGTCGTGGCTACACCTTC	-	-	TRBJ1-2	TRBV7-8
CASTVPGTGEGAYEQYF	TGTGCCAGCACCGTACCCGGGACAGGGGAGGGGGCCTACGAGCAGTACTTC	-	TRBD1	TRBJ2-7	TRBV5-4
CASSRTGQGDDTGELFF	TGTGCCAGCAGCAGAACGGGACAGGGGGACGACACCGGGGAGCTGTTTTTT	-	TRBD1	TRBJ2-2	TRBV9
CASNWRLAGVGNIQYF	TGTGCCAGCAATTGGCGACTAGCGGGAGTAGGGAACATTCAGTACTTC	-	TRBD2	TRBJ2-4	TRBV2
CASSQNDRTGYSNQPQHF	TGTGCCAGCAGCCAAAATGACAGGACAGGGTATAGCAATCAGCCCCAGCATTTT	-	TRBD1	TRBJ1-5	TRBV14
CASSVNSYEQYF	TGTGCCAGCAGCGTAAATAGCTACGAGCAGTACTTC	-	-	TRBJ2-7	TRBV9
CASISGTGADTQYF	TGTGCCAGCATTTCCGGGACAGGGGCAGATACGCAGTATTTT	few	TRBD1	TRBJ2-3	TRBV3-1/TRBV3-2
CASSEAKLSLSPAAFF	TGTGCCAGCAGTGAAGCGAAACTGTCCCTGTCACCTGCAGCTTTCTTT	-	-	TRBJ1-1	TRBV6-1
CSAGGQVTEAFF	TGCAGCGCCGGCGGACAGGTGACTGAAGCTTTCTTT	-	TRBD1	TRBJ1-1	TRBV29-1
CSVRLGDRGYEQYF	TGCAGCGTACGGCTGGGTGACCGGGGGTACGAGCAGTACTTC	few	-	TRBJ2-7	TRBV29-1
CASSSPKLPRGNTIYF	TGTGCCAGCAGTTCCCCAAAGCTCCCGCGGGGAAACACCATATATTTT	-	-	TRBJ1-3	TRBV28
CASSPSNEQFF	TGTGCCAGCTCACCATCGAATGAGCAGTTCTTC	-	-	TRBJ2-1	TRBV18
CATRAGGNTGELFF	TGTGCCACCCGTGCGGGCGGGAACACCGGGGAGCTGTTTTTT	-	-	TRBJ2-2	TRBV6-6
CASSEIYRASGNTIYF	TGTGCCAGCAGTGAAATCTACAGAGCGTCTGGAAACACCATATATTTT	-	-	TRBJ1-3	TRBV6-1
CASSLDRGLAYEQYF	TGTGCCAGCAGCCTGGACAGAGGCCTTGCCTACGAGCAGTACTTC	-	-	TRBJ2-7	TRBV3-1/TRBV3-2
CAIVQGSGTEAFF	TGTGCCATCGTACAGGGGTCGGGCACTGAAGCTTTCTTT	-	TRBD1	TRBJ1-1	TRBV18
CASSFLGETQYF	TGTGCCAGCAGTTTTTTAGGGGAGACCCAGTACTTC	-	-	TRBJ2-5	TRBV12-3/TRBV12-4
CASRKDRGNYGYTF	TGTGCCAGCAGAAAAGACAGGGGGAACTATGGCTACACCTTC	-	TRBD1	TRBJ1-2	TRBV6-5
CASSARPQGNTEAFF	TGTGCCAGCAGCGCAAGACCCCAGGGCAACACTGAAGCTTTCTTT	-	-	TRBJ1-1	TRBV13
CASSEYGTPPQPQHF	TGTGCCAGCAGTGAGTATGGGACCCCCCCTCAGCCCCAGCATTTT	-	-	TRBJ1-5	TRBV2
CASSLRLAGGQETQYF	TGTGCCAGCAGCCTACGACTAGCGGGAGGACAGGAGACCCAGTACTTC	-	TRBD2	TRBJ2-5	TRBV5-6
CASSLGRELPYNEQFF	TGTGCCAGCAGCTTGGGGCGGGAGCTGCCCTACAATGAGCAGTTCTTC	-	TRBD2	TRBJ2-1	TRBV5-4
CASSLTGSYEQYF	TGCGCCAGCAGCCTGACAGGGAGTTACGAGCAGTACTTC	once	TRBD1	TRBJ2-7	TRBV5-1
CASSAGGASRGYTF	TGCGCCAGCAGCGCGGGGGGGGCCAGTCGAGGCTACACCTTC	-	-	TRBJ1-2	TRBV5-1
CATSESGTVGYTF	TGTGCCACCAGTGAATCCGGGACAGTAGGCTACACCTTC	once	TRBD1	TRBJ1-2	TRBV24-1
CASSLDVNYGYTF	TGCGCCAGCAGCTTGGACGTAAACTATGGCTACACCTTC	-	-	TRBJ1-2	TRBV5-1
CASGAPGSFYGYTF	TGTGCCAGTGGGGCCCCTGGCAGCTTCTATGGCTACACCTTC	-	-	TRBJ1-2	TRBV19
CASRERGTGVHEQYF	TGTGCCAGCAGGGAAAGGGGGACAGGCGTGCACGAGCAGTACTTC	-	TRBD1	TRBJ2-7	TRBV7-2
CASSEDRLGNSPLHF	TGTGCCAGCAGTGAAGACAGGCTCGGGAATTCACCCCTCCACTTT	once	-	TRBJ1-6	TRBV6-1
CAISPTGALGTEAFF	TGTGCCATCAGTCCAACGGGGGCGCTGGGCACTGAAGCTTTCTTT	-	-	TRBJ1-1	TRBV10-3
CASSYRDVSSSDTQYF	TGTGCCAGCAGTTACAGGGACGTCTCATCGTCAGATACGCAGTATTTT	-	-	TRBJ2-3	TRBV27
CASSYYQNSGANVLTF	TGTGCCAGCAGTTACTACCAGAATTCTGGGGCCAACGTCCTGACTTTC	-	-	TRBJ2-6	TRBV6-2/TRBV6-3
CASSLPIEGTEAFF	TGCGCCAGCAGCCTCCCGATTGAGGGCACTGAAGCTTTCTTT	few	-	TRBJ1-1	TRBV4-1
CASSRRGGLAPSGANVLTF	TGTGCCAGCAGTCGCCGTGGGGGGCTCGCTCCCTCTGGGGCCAACGTCCTGACTTTC	-	-	TRBJ2-6	TRBV7-9
CASRPNRGVAGQYF	TGTGCCAGCAGACCTAATAGGGGGGTCGCGGGCCAGTACTTC	few	-	TRBJ2-5	TRBV7-9
CASSLDLVNEQFF	TGTGCCAGCAGCTTAGACCTGGTTAATGAGCAGTTCTTC	-	-	TRBJ2-1	TRBV7-9
CASSLKGYGYTF	TGTGCCAGCAGTCTAAAGGGCTATGGCTACACCTTC	-	-	TRBJ1-2	TRBV12-3/TRBV12-4
CASSQGRGNTEAFF	TGCGCCAGCAGCCAAGGGCGGGGTAACACTGAAGCTTTCTTT	few	-	TRBJ1-1	TRBV4-1
CASSTGSGNQPQHF	TGTGCCAGCAGTACGGGGTCGGGCAATCAGCCCCAGCATTTT	-	-	TRBJ1-5	TRBV6-1
CASNPYGGRNQPQHF	TGTGCCAGCAATCCTTATGGGGGTCGCAATCAGCCCCAGCATTTT	-	-	TRBJ1-5	TRBV2
CASSVGQWAYNEQFF	TGCGCCAGCAGCGTCGGACAGTGGGCCTACAATGAGCAGTTCTTC	-	-	TRBJ2-1	TRBV5-1
CASSPLGRAGQPQHF	TGTGCCAGCTCACCCCTCGGCAGGGCGGGACAGCCCCAGCATTTT	once	-	TRBJ1-5	TRBV18
CASSIQASGNTIYF	TGTGCCAGTAGTATCCAAGCTTCCGGAAACACCATATATTTT	-	-	TRBJ1-3	TRBV19
CASSRGTSAYNEQFF	TGCGCCAGCAGCCGGGGTACTAGTGCCTACAATGAGCAGTTCTTC	once	-	TRBJ2-1	TRBV5-1
CASSIGTGGGETQYF	TGTGCCAGTAGTATAGGGACTGGCGGGGGAGAGACCCAGTACTTC	-	TRBD2	TRBJ2-5	TRBV19
CASSYLTGSNEKLFF	TGTGCCAGCAGTTACCTGACAGGTTCTAATGAAAAACTGTTTTTT	-	-	TRBJ1-4	TRBV6-5